This T cell receptor beta chain was sequenced for a study of cytomegalovirus exposure and HLA in healthy donors. Study results and limitations: Most of the CMV-associated TCR beta chains (in a later analysis) appeared to be HLA-restricted. CMV serostatus was the sole immune exposure data available. Most TCR sequences were seen very rarely across donors, but some public TCRs occurred in many.

The PCR used 60 Vbeta and 13 Jbeta primers. Per the original data handling: In a later analysis, of tens of millions of unique beta chains, roughly 10 million appeared in at least two donors. The data were produced by immunoSEQ multiplex PCR, yet TCRdb's version contains in-frame clones alone and is incomplete. Clone size and V and J calls were adopted from that table, with D and trimming inferred from the DNA. The sample shows 200,000 to 250,000 clones, roughly 84% of them seen only once. As regards this clone: Antigen: not known.

Germline CDR1 LNHDA, CDR2 SQIVND (reference sequence). The CDR3 has 12 amino acids. V dropped 5 bases and J dropped 7 bases, with 11 bases sitting between them. This clonotype originated in a girl between 10 and 17 years old in good health and CMV-seronegative. The genes are TRBV19 and TRBJ1-2; D gene ambiguous. The sequenced sample was PBMCs. CDR3 nucleotide sequence: TGTGCCAGTAGTGAACGGCGGTTTGGCTACACCTTC. The encoded protein is CASSERRFGYTF.